Listed below are T cell receptor beta chains from one sample, sequenced in a study of CD8 T cells in Susac syndrome. MiXCR, run by TCRdb on the immunoSEQ multiplex PCR reads, gives a single entry per CDR3 protein. The profile shows about 200,000 distinct CDR3 sequences, 85% to 95% of them singletons. Sequencing was done on a sample of CD4+ T cells from PBMCs. These TCRs come from a human donor in good health. Both conserved end residues are part of each CDR3. Fields, in order: V gene, J gene, CDR3 protein.

TRBV29-1	TRBJ1-3	CSGRPGGSGNTIYF
TRBV14	TRBJ2-5	CASSQGGTGGFIGETQYF
TRBV18	TRBJ1-2	CASSPGGGYTF
TRBV4-1	TRBJ1-1	CASSQVGIMNTEAFF
TRBV4-3	TRBJ2-5	CASSQDSSGGETQYF
TRBV20-1	TRBJ2-4	CSARAGNENIQYF
TRBV6-5	TRBJ2-7	CASSYGWSEDEQYF
TRBV6-5	TRBJ2-1	CASIRAGGGGNEQFF
TRBV5-4	TRBJ2-7	CASSLAGAVHEQYF
TRBV6-5	TRBJ2-3	CASRQIPSTDTQYF
TRBV12-3/TRBV12-4	TRBJ1-2	CASSLIINYGYTF
TRBV3-1	TRBJ1-1	CASSQERYVEAFF
TRBV23-1	TRBJ2-7	CASSQLDRSRQYF
TRBV5-1	TRBJ2-2	CASSRGTGVYTGELFF
TRBV6-2/TRBV6-3	TRBJ1-5	CASTNTDRGYQPQHF
TRBV12-3/TRBV12-4	TRBJ1-6	CASEVHHPNSPLHF
TRBV7-6	TRBJ2-1	CASSRRTSGSRNEQFF
TRBV4-1	TRBJ2-1	CASSQAGGPFF
TRBV28	TRBJ2-2	CASSTTGAVGELFF
TRBV9	TRBJ2-7	CASGAGRYEQYF
TRBV4-3	TRBJ2-5	CASSQDRSAGATETQYF
TRBV9	TRBJ2-4	CASSVTSGSVWNIQYF
TRBV20-1	TRBJ2-1	CSARDPGLGSYNEQFF
TRBV12-3/TRBV12-4	TRBJ2-2	CARRQGAVGTGELFF
TRBV11-1	TRBJ2-1	CASSLGRQGRSYNEQFF
TRBV24-1	TRBJ2-3	CATSLDRASTDTQYF
TRBV10-3	TRBJ1-1	CATLLDRANTEAFF
TRBV25-1	TRBJ1-1	CASSVLRGTEAFF